This T cell receptor (beta chain) was captured in a study of vaccination and CD4 T cells after COVID-19. In the case of this clonotype: Its antigen is still unknown.

Treatment reported: approximately 11-day PBMC culture with coronavirus spike peptide pools or control peptides (ViraFEST assay). This CDR3 spans 13 amino acids. Trimming cost V 5 bases and J 6 bases; bases outside gene matches: 4. The germline gives CDR1 SGHVS, CDR2 FNYEAQ. Scientists ran DNA taken from cultured CD4+ T cells through the Oncomine TCR Beta short-read assay for sequencing. From the PCR reads, TCRdb called clonotypes with MiXCR, one entry per CDR3 protein. Of thousands of distinct CDR3 sequences in the sample, roughly 71% were seen once. This chain links TRBV7-6 with TRBJ1-5, with 7 bases lining up with TRBD1. The TCR originated in a human donor who had recovered from COVID-19. The sample taken for sequencing was CD4+ T cells from blood, cultured in vitro. CDR3 in DNA: TGTGCCAGCAGCAGGGGGCTCGGTCAGCCCCAGCATTTT. Residues: CASSRGLGQPQHF.